These 15 T cell receptor beta chains came from one sample sequenced in a study of T cells after yellow fever vaccination. Each CDR3 protein is one row after TCRdb ran MiXCR on the 5' RACE reads. The data show 150,000 or so distinct CDR3 sequences, more than 6.5% seen once. The specimen was CD4+ T cells sorted from PBMCs, collected 10 days after the yellow fever booster vaccination. The receptors here all came from a man aged 25 to 45 who received the YFV17D yellow fever vaccine.

This clonotype was counted ten times or more. This rearrangement joins TRBV5-1 to TRBJ1-1; a weak D match, TRBD1 (6 bases). This CDR3 has 14 residues. Germline V gene lookup returns CDR1 SGHRS and CDR2 YFSETQ. Trimming took off 1 base at V and 4 bases at J, with 11 bases between the two ends. CDR3 residues: CASSLRGASTEAFF. CDR3 sequence (DNA): TGCGCCAGCAGCTTGCGGGGGGCGAGCACTGAAGCTTTCTTT.

This clonotype was picked up many times. This CDR3 is CASSMLGSSSGETQYF. DNA for the CDR3: TGTGCCAGCAGCATGCTAGGGTCCTCTAGCGGAGAGACCCAGTACTTC. The chain is built from TRBV7-6 and TRBJ2-5; 7 nucleotides line up with TRBD2. Germline V gene lookup returns CDR1 SGHVS and CDR2 FNYEAQ. The CDR3 is made up of 16 amino acids. Losses at the gene ends were 5 bases for V and 4 bases for J; bases not matched to a gene: 13.

A remark on this clonotype: Just one base apart from a much larger clone, this may be a read error. This sequence joins TRBV5-1 and TRBJ2-7; D assignment may be TRBD1 or TRBD2 (5 bases each). Germline loops: CDR1 SGHRS, CDR2 YFSETQ. The CDR3 has 15 amino acids. This chain's CDR3 is CASATDGGKAYKQYF. CDR3 bases: TGCGCCAGCGCTACCGATGGGGGTAAGGCCTACAAGCAGTACTTC.

This clonotype was counted ten times or more. V gene TRBV11-2 combines with J gene TRBJ2-1; 16 positions agree with TRBD2. CDR1 SGHAT and CDR2 FQNNGV come from the germline V gene. This CDR3 region has 18 residues. J gave up 9 bases and V 3 bases, and 11 bases lay outside the gene matches. The CDR3 region is CASSFTVRGTSGRGEQFF. The CDR3 coding sequence is TGTGCCAGCAGCTTTACAGTACGGGGGACTAGCGGGAGGGGTGAGCAGTTCTTC.

This clonotype was detected a few times. The chain is built from TRBV5-1 and TRBJ2-7, with 11 bases matching TRBD2. The CDR3 spans 17 residues. V lost 0 bases, J lost 2 bases, and 7 bases stayed unmatched. From germline, CDR1 is SGHRS and CDR2 YFSETQ. CDR3 sequence (DNA): TGCGCCAGCAGCTTGGTACCTTCGACTAGCGGGACCTACGAGCAGTACTTC. Translation gives CASSLVPSTSGTYEQYF.

This clonotype showed up many times. The chain combines TRBV5-8 with TRBJ1-2; 7 positions agree with TRBD1. Germline-derived CDR1 and CDR2 are SGHTS and YDEGEE. The CDR3 is 13 amino acids. V shed 4 bases, J shed 4 bases, and the junction held 4 bases outside the gene matches. The CDR3 region has the DNA TGTGCCAGCAGCCCGGACAGGCTCTATGGCTACACCTTC. It translates to CASSPDRLYGYTF.

At least ten counts were recorded for this clonotype. The chain links TRBV7-2 to TRBJ2-7; 11 bases agree with TRBD1. CDR3 length: 15 residues. Germline V gene lookup returns CDR1 SGHTA and CDR2 FQGNSA. Trimming cost V 4 bases and J 3 bases; bases outside gene matches: 5. CDR3 nucleotide sequence: TGTGCCAGCAGCTCACCGGGACAGGGGGGCTACGAGCAGTACTTC. As protein: CASSSPGQGGYEQYF.

This clonotype has ten or more counts. The chain's CDR3 is CASSFLNEQYF. The DNA for the CDR3 is TGTGCCAGCAGTTTTCTTAACGAGCAGTACTTC. The chain links TRBV12-3 or TRBV12-4 to TRBJ2-7; D not resolved. Trimming took 3 bases from V and 5 from J, leaving 5 bases between them. This CDR3 is 11 amino acids long.

The table lists this clonotype with many counts. The V call is TRBV20-1, the J call TRBJ2-3, with 10 positions matching TRBD1. The CDR3 sequence is 15 residues long. The trim removed 6 bases at V and 6 bases at J, leaving 12 bases unmatched. Germline-derived CDR1 and CDR2 are DFQATT and SNEGSKA (reference sequence). The CDR3 loop reads CSAQPRDRGMDTQYF. DNA of the CDR3: TGCAGTGCCCAGCCCCGGGACAGGGGAATGGATACGCAGTATTTT.

This clonotype was observed at least ten times. V gene TRBV20-1 combines with J gene TRBJ2-5; 7 nucleotides agree with TRBD1. CDR1 is DFQATT and CDR2 is SNEGSKA in the germline V gene (reference sequence). Losses at the gene ends were 6 bases for V and 0 bases for J; bases not matched to a gene: 7. The CDR3 length is 14 residues. CDR3 bases: TGCAGTGCCTTGACAGGGCTGTACCAAGAGACCCAGTACTTC. It encodes CSALTGLYQETQYF.

This clonotype was seen a few times. J is TRBJ2-6 and V is TRBV10-3; D unclear. From germline, CDR1 is ENHRY and CDR2 SYGVKD. The CDR3 length is 15 residues. Trimming pared 4 bases from V and 7 bases from J, leaving 14 bases between. CDR3 sequence reads: CAISAWGRVANVLTF. The CDR3 DNA reads as TGTGCCATCAGTGCTTGGGGAAGGGTAGCCAACGTCCTGACTTTC.

This clonotype was observed many times. This chain connects TRBV19 to TRBJ2-1; no clear D gene. Looked up from germline, CDR1 is LNHDA and CDR2 is SQIVND (reference sequence). V was pared by 5 bases and J by 0 bases, with 14 bases between. This CDR3 has 16 residues. The CDR3 nucleotides read TGTGCCAGTAGTGACCCTCTAAGGCCCTCCTACAATGAGCAGTTCTTC. Its protein product is CASSDPLRPSYNEQFF.

This clonotype was recorded at least ten times. The V and J genes are TRBV5-6 and TRBJ2-3, with D possibly TRBD1 on 6 matching bases. The CDR3 is made up of 15 amino acids. Between the trimmed V and J ends, which lost 2 bases and 0 bases, there was a span of 10 bases. From germline, CDR1 is SGHDT and CDR2 YYEEEE. CDR3 sequence (DNA): TGTGCCAGCAGCTTCAGGGGACCAAGCACAGATACGCAGTATTTT. This encodes CASSFRGPSTDTQYF.

Many counts were recorded for this clonotype. CDR3 in amino acids: CASSLRGLGTEAFF. The CDR3 DNA follows: TGTGCCAGCAGTTTACGAGGGCTGGGGACTGAAGCTTTCTTT. The J gene is TRBJ1-1, the V gene TRBV12-3 or TRBV12-4; D is unresolved. Trimming cost V 2 bases and J 5 bases, with 12 bases left between them. There are 14 residues in the CDR3.

As regards this clonotype: Being one base from a much bigger clone, this may be a read error. The V gene is TRBV10-3, the J gene TRBJ2-1; D is unclear. The CDR3 totals 11 residues. V was clipped by 11 bases and J by 9 bases, with 14 bases between them. Germline V gene sequence: CDR1 ENHRY, CDR2 SYGVKD. The CDR3 reads CADRSSSEQFF. DNA of the CDR3: TGTGCCGACCGATCTAGTAGTGAGCAGTTCTTC.